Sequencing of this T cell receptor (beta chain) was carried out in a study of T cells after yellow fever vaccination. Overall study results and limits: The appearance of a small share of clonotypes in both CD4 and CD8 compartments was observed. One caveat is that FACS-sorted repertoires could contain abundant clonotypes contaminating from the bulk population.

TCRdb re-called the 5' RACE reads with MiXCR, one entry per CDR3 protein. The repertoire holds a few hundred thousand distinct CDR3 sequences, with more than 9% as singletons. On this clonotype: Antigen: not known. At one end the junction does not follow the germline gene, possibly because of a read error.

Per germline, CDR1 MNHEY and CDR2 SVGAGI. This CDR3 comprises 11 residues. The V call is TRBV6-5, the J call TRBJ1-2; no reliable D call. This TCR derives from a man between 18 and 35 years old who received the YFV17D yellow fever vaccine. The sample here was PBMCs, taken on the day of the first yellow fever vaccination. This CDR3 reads CASSNSRGYTF. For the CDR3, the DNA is TGTGCCAGCAGTAACTCACGGGGCTACACCTTC.